This entry concerns a single TCR beta chain. V lost 0 bases to trimming and J lost 4 bases; unmatched junction nucleotides: 8. The CDR3 sequence is 16 residues long. Per the germline V gene, CDR1 is LNHNV and CDR2 is YYDKDF (reference sequence). The data originate from a study of Ad26.COV2.S vaccination and SARS-CoV-2 variants. Whole-study context: Enrolled in COV1001, the donor was in the Ad26.COV2.S trial arm, which received the vaccine. Participants got Ad26.COV2.S intramuscularly, once or twice 56 days apart.

Assay used: immunoSEQ multiplex PCR; TCRdb lists only in-frame clones, some missing. This table holds roughly 270,000 clones, about 90% found once. Treatment: some 19 received Ad26.COV2.S at low or high dose, single or two shots; a few received placebo; per-sample allocation not given. On day 63 after the first injection, vaccine and placebo recipients gave samples. This clonotype was obtained from a person between 18 and 59 years old who received the Ad26.COV2.S COVID-19 vaccine or a placebo. The genes are TRBV15 and TRBJ1-2; 7 positions agree with TRBD1. The starting material was peripheral blood, obtained in a trial of Ad26.COV2.S vaccine versus placebo. The CDR3 reads CATSRDIASGGYGYTF. Written as DNA, the CDR3 is TGTGCCACCAGCAGAGATATAGCATCAGGGGGCTATGGCTACACCTTC.